This record covers a single T cell receptor beta chain. Which antigen it targets is not known. Base quality data are lacking; no much larger clone is found one base away. Every donor was a healthy Caucasian. Per the germline V gene, SGHRS is the CDR1 and YFSETQ is the CDR2. Spanning cysteine to phenylalanine, the CDR3 consists of 18 amino acids. Left in the record is the CDR3 DNA by itself, 54 bases read in frame from the first base. Trimming removed 2 bases from V and 0 bases from J, leaving 19 bases between the germline ends. The data belong to a study of identical twins (TCRdb year 2016). Broadly, across the study: To test whether fetal clonotypes persist, this study deep-sequenced TCR alpha and beta repertoires from monozygotic twins, from unrelated adults of various ages, and from cord blood. To rule out contamination, replicate twin experiments were performed at different times with different library preparation protocols.

General findings and caveats noted by the study authors: Zero-insertion analyses could be partly confounded by invariant T cells such as MAIT and iNKT, though diverse VJ usage argued against such confounding for most clonotypes. Fewer insertions were carried by abundant cord blood beta clonotypes; a weaker similar trend was observed in young adult naive repertoires, while no such trend was observed in memory repertoires. Because the same donors could not be followed over many years, the conclusions relied on cross-sectional statistical analysis. Compared with coincidental sharing between unrelated individuals, an excess of low generation-probability sequences was observed among out-of-frame TCR alpha sequences shared between twins. Excess twin sharing in beta out-of-frame sequences was weaker because fewer shared sequences lowered the signal-to-noise ratio. In monozygotic twins, out-of-frame TCR alpha sharing was systematically underestimated by recombination models, although the models agreed with sharing between unrelated individuals.

Libraries were made using 5' RACE. For sequencing, an Illumina HiSeq 2000 was employed. A universal primer binding site was added through template switching, and the final cDNA carried a unique molecular identifier so that TCR cDNA molecules could be counted accurately. Specific primers in the conserved constant-segment region were used to synthesize first-strand cDNA for TCR alpha and beta chains. Each cDNA library was double barcoded, with a SMART-Mk sample barcode plus Illumina barcodes, to control for contamination. TruSeq adapter sequences, together with Illumina sample barcodes, were added in two successive PCR steps. TCR alpha and beta cDNA libraries were sequenced on the Illumina HiSeq platform with custom primers. The paper's data handling went like this. Raw reads were processed with MiGEC to extract unique molecular identifiers, and MiXCR was used to determine CDR3 positions. Recombination models were inferred per individual with the repgenHMM and IGoR tools using an EM algorithm. The tcR package in R was used for shared clonotype analysis, with sharing normalized by the product of cloneset sizes. To study raw recombination without the effects of thymic and clonal selection, out-of-frame nonproductive sequences were analyzed. TCRdb trimmed public reads at Q25 via fastp, called clones via MiXCR and kept in-frame beta chains. Each entry merges the rows of one CDR3 protein and shows their most common DNA and genes. The V and J calls and clone size come from TCRdb's table, not from the authors' own analysis. The sample data list 1.5 million or so distinct CDR3 sequences, and roughly 35% of these were observed just once. The ten largest clones represent around 0.25% of the sample.

Sequences were obtained from cord blood. The chain joins TRBV5-1 to TRBJ2-3; confidence is insufficient to name the D gene. This clonotype was obtained from a newborn girl in good health. The sequenced DNA: TGCGCCAGCAGCTTCCGGGTCGGCTGGGTCGGAAGCACAGATACGCAGTATTTT. The translation is CASSFRVGWVGSTDTQYF.